This T cell receptor (beta chain) was identified in a study of T cells after yellow fever vaccination. The trim removed 4 bases at V and 5 bases at J, leaving 5 bases unmatched. The CDR3 is 15 amino acids. CDR1 and CDR2 from the germline V gene are LGHDT and YNNKEL (reference sequence). MiXCR was run by TCRdb on the 5' RACE reads, yielding one entry per CDR3 protein. In the table there are around 600,000 distinct CDR3 sequences, 9% to 15% of which are singletons. The chain joins TRBV3-1 to TRBJ1-3, with 10 nucleotides matching TRBD1. The source of this sequence is a man younger than 40 who received the YFV17D yellow fever vaccine. Specimen: PBMCs, collected on the day of the yellow fever booster vaccination. The CDR3 spells CASSRGTGVRNTIYF. The CDR3 DNA sequence: TGTGCCAGCAGCCGCGGGACAGGGGTTCGAAACACCATATATTTT.